Shown below are 27 T cell receptor beta chains from a single sample sequenced in a study of cytomegalovirus exposure and HLA in healthy donors. Researchers ran the PCR with 60 Vbeta and 13 Jbeta primers. Sequenced by immunoSEQ multiplex PCR; TCRdb stores in-frame clones only, minus some. The sample spans 30,000 to 40,000 clones; the ten largest clones claim about 3.4%. The sequenced sample consisted of PBMCs. These TCRs come from a woman aged 40 to 50 in good health and CMV-seropositive.

CDR3 bases: TGTGCCAGCAGCCCTGCCGGGACAGACTACGAGCAGTACTTC. This encodes CASSPAGTDYEQYF. This chain connects TRBV4-2 to TRBJ2-7, with TRBD1 matching over 7 bases. This CDR3 has 14 residues. The V and J ends lost 4 bases and 3 bases, in that order; junction bases with no gene match: 6. CDR1 is LGHNA, CDR2 YNFKEQ, per germline.

The chain links TRBV9 to TRBJ2-3; D might be TRBD1 (5 bases). V gave up 0 bases and J gave up 4 bases, with 12 bases separating them. The CDR3 runs to 15 residues. Germline loops: CDR1 SGDLS, CDR2 YYNGEE. Written as DNA, the CDR3 is TGTGCCAGCAGCGTAGCTCAAGACAGAGCAGATACGCAGTATTTT. This translates into CASSVAQDRADTQYF.

The rearrangement uses TRBV18 and TRBJ2-7, with 9 bases aligning to TRBD2. The CDR3 extends over 16 amino acids. Losses at the gene ends were 4 bases for V and 5 bases for J; bases not matched to a gene: 12. Germline V gene lookup returns CDR1 KGHSH and CDR2 LQKENI. CDR3 bases: TGTGCCAGCTCACTGGTCCCCCTAGCGGGACCCCACGAGCAGTACTTC. Amino acids: CASSLVPLAGPHEQYF.

The chain is built from TRBV18 and TRBJ2-3, with 7 bases fitting TRBD2. The CDR3 has 15 amino acids. V was clipped by 5 bases and J by 2 bases; unmatched bases: 7. CDR1 is KGHSH and CDR2 is LQKENI in the germline V gene. The CDR3 here is CASSGRGRATDTQYF. DNA of the CDR3: TGTGCCAGCTCAGGTCGGGGGAGGGCCACAGATACGCAGTATTTT.

The chain carries TRBV30 and TRBJ2-4; TRBD2 aligns across 9 bases. V lost 3 bases, J lost 4 bases, and 4 bases stayed unmatched. The CDR3 extends over 14 amino acids. In germline, CDR1 is GTSNPN, CDR2 SVGIG (reference sequence). The DNA of the CDR3 is TGTGCCTGGAGAAATAGCGGGGGTAAAAACATTCAGTACTTC. Protein: CAWRNSGGKNIQYF.

V gene TRBV28 combines with J gene TRBJ2-7; TRBD2 matches at 7 bases. With V trimmed by 3 bases and J by 1 base, 18 bases remained unmatched. This CDR3 has 19 amino acids. CDR1 and CDR2 (germline): MDHEN, SYDVKM. The chain's CDR3 is CASSFGGRWRNGYSYEQYF. CDR3 nucleotide sequence: TGTGCCAGCAGTTTTGGCGGGAGATGGCGTAATGGGTATTCCTACGAGCAGTACTTC.

DNA for the CDR3: TGTGCCAGCAGTTCGCGGGGTGTAGGCTACACCTTC. Translation gives CASSSRGVGYTF. The chain couples TRBV6-5 to TRBJ1-2, with no clear D. The CDR3 is 12 amino acids. Germline V gene data show CDR1 as MNHEY and CDR2 as SVGAGI. V was shortened by 4 bases and J by 8 bases, with 11 bases between the two germline ends.

This rearrangement joins TRBV2 to TRBJ2-1; 8 bases are shared with TRBD2. The ends lost 6 bases at V and 0 bases at J; junction bases unmatched: 4. The CDR3 contains 15 residues. Looked up from germline, CDR1 is SNHLY and CDR2 is FYNNEI. The CDR3: CASRGTSISYNEQFF. The CDR3 DNA follows: TGTGCCAGCAGAGGGACTAGTATCTCCTACAATGAGCAGTTCTTC.

As concerns this clone: Sequence at one end of the junction differs from germline and may be a read error. The rearrangement joins TRBV29-1 to TRBJ2-3, with 10 bases aligning to TRBD2. The CDR3 is 16 residues long. Germline assignment: CDR1 SQVTM and CDR2 ANQGSEA. The CDR3 coding sequence is TGCAGCGTGGAAGGGGGGTTAGCGGGAGGCTCAGATACGCAGTATTTT. This translates into CSVEGGLAGGSDTQYF.

The CDR3 spells CASSQVLAGGGEQYF. The CDR3 nucleotides are TGCGCCAGCAGCCAAGTACTAGCGGGAGGTGGAGAGCAGTACTTC. V and J are TRBV4-1 and TRBJ2-7; 12 bases map to TRBD2. V shed 1 base and J 7 bases; nucleotides not matched to a gene: 5. Germline assignment: CDR1 MGHRA and CDR2 YSYEKL. The CDR3 sequence is 15 residues long.

The chain employs TRBV29-1 and TRBJ2-7; 10 bases fit TRBD2. V lost 4 bases, J lost 1 base, and 10 bases stayed unmatched. Germline CDR1 reads SQVTM; CDR2 reads ANQGSEA. The CDR3 consists of 16 residues. CDR3 bases: TGCAGCGTTGCCTCTCTCAGCGGGAGGGTTTCCTACGAGCAGTACTTC. Protein product: CSVASLSGRVSYEQYF.

The chain combines TRBV28 with TRBJ2-7; 10 bases map to TRBD1. Germline V gene lookup returns CDR1 MDHEN and CDR2 SYDVKM. Trimming took 5 bases from V and 5 from J; bases not matched to a gene: 15. This CDR3 has 17 amino acids. The CDR3 sequence is CASSAGGLGTGVNEQYF. The CDR3 nucleotides are TGTGCCAGCAGTGCCGGTGGGTTGGGGACAGGGGTCAACGAGCAGTACTTC.

The DNA for the CDR3 is TGTGCCAGTAGTATCCGGGGGGCAGAAGGCTACACCTTC. It is translated as CASSIRGAEGYTF. The genes are TRBV19 and TRBJ1-2, with a tentative D call TRBD1 (6 bases). Looked up from germline, CDR1 is LNHDA and CDR2 is SQIVND (reference sequence). The V end lost 3 bases, the J end lost 8 bases, and 13 bases lay between the germline ends. The CDR3 runs to 13 residues.

J is TRBJ2-7 and V is TRBV28; TRBD2 matches at 15 bases. Germline CDR1 and CDR2: MDHEN and SYDVKM. The trim removed 5 bases at V and 5 bases at J, leaving 7 bases unmatched. CDR3 length: 16 amino acids. CDR3: CASSPPGLAGGNEQYF. CDR3 bases: TGTGCCAGCAGTCCCCCCGGACTAGCGGGAGGGAACGAGCAGTACTTC.

The V call is TRBV5-6, the J call TRBJ2-3; a weak D match, TRBD2 (5 bases). Germline V gene data show CDR1 as SGHDT and CDR2 as YYEEEE. The CDR3 consists of 13 residues. The V and J ends lost 0 bases and 9 bases respectively, with 11 bases between them. For the CDR3, the DNA is TGTGCCAGCAGCTTGGGGGGAGAGGGAACGCAGTATTTT. Amino acids: CASSLGGEGTQYF.

The V and J genes are TRBV4-2 and TRBJ2-6; D remains ambiguous. Trimming took off 1 base at V and 2 bases at J, with 6 bases between the two ends. In germline, CDR1 is LGHNA, CDR2 YNFKEQ. CDR3 length equals 15 residues. CDR3: CASSQGWPGANVLTF. The CDR3 DNA sequence: TGTGCCAGCAGCCAAGGGTGGCCTGGGGCCAACGTCCTGACTTTC.

The chain uses TRBV7-9 and TRBJ1-2; D perhaps matches TRBD1 (5 bases). V lost 1 base to trimming and J lost 0 bases, with 9 bases between them. Looked up from germline, CDR1 is SEHNR and CDR2 is FQNEAQ (reference sequence). CDR3 length equals 15 residues. In DNA form, the CDR3 reads TGTGCCAGCAGCTTAGTCCAGGGTACTAACTATGGCTACACCTTC. It is translated as CASSLVQGTNYGYTF. Drawing the rest from reference TRBV7-9 and TRBJ1-2, the complete variable domain is DTGVSQNPRHKITKRGQNVTFRCDPISEHNRLYWYRQTLGQGPEFLTYFQNEAQLEKSRLLSDRFSAERPKGSFSTLEIQRTEQGDSAMYLCASSLVQGTNYGYTFGSGTRLTVV.

The chain links TRBV29-1 to TRBJ2-5, with 9 positions matching TRBD1. J lost 5 bases, V lost 7 bases, and 14 bases had no gene match. This CDR3 contains 15 residues. Germline lookup yields CDR1 SQVTM and CDR2 ANQGSEA. The DNA for the CDR3 is TGCAGCGCCTGGGACAGGGAAATCTTGGGCGAGACCCAGTACTTC. As protein: CSAWDREILGETQYF.

The CDR3 loop reads CASSLSSGETQYF. The CDR3 DNA follows: TGTGCCAGCAGCTTGAGTAGTGGAGAGACCCAGTACTTC. The V and J genes are TRBV5-6 and TRBJ2-5; no firm D call. Per the germline V gene, CDR1 is SGHDT and CDR2 is YYEEEE. V gave up 1 base and J gave up 4 bases, with 8 bases separating them. The CDR3 runs to 13 residues. Filled out from reference TRBV5-6 and TRBJ2-5, the complete variable domain reads DAGVTQSPTHLIKTRGQQVTLRCSPKSGHDTVSWYQQALGQGPQFIFQYYEEEERQRGNFPDRFSGHQFPNYSSELNVNALLLGDSALYLCASSLSSGETQYFGPGTRLLVL.

The J gene is TRBJ2-1, the V gene TRBV2, with TRBD2 matching 10 bases. The CDR3 sequence is 14 residues long. Germline V gene data show CDR1 as SNHLY and CDR2 as FYNNEI. The trim removed 11 bases at V and 10 bases at J, leaving 14 bases unmatched. DNA for the CDR3: TGTGCCTCAAATTGGCTAGCGGGAGTCTGGGAGCAGTTCTTC. Translating gives CASNWLAGVWEQFF.

The chain uses TRBV30 and TRBJ2-5; 15 positions match TRBD2. The end of the DNA aligns better with TRBJ2-7, so the J call may be wrong. The CDR3 is 16 residues long. Germline V CDR1 and CDR2: GTSNPN, SVGIG (reference sequence). The CDR3 reads CAWRVQGLAGGDEQYF. The CDR3 nucleotides read TGTGCCTGGAGGGTACAGGGACTAGCGGGAGGCGACGAGCAGTACTTC.

The genes are TRBV13 and TRBJ2-5; a possible D gene is TRBD1 (5 bases). This CDR3 has 14 amino acids. CDR1 and CDR2 from the germline V gene are PRHDT and FYEKMQ (reference sequence). The ends were cut back, 4 bases at V and 5 bases at J, with 14 bases in the middle. In nucleotides, the CDR3 is TGTGCCAGCAGCTCTAAGGGGATGGGGGAGACCCAGTACTTC. This gives the protein CASSSKGMGETQYF.

The V gene is TRBV5-4, the J gene TRBJ2-2, with 12 bases identical to TRBD2. The germline CDR1 and CDR2 sequences are SGHNT and YYREEE (reference sequence). V lost 0 bases and J lost 8; bases outside the gene matches: 11. The CDR3 is 18 amino acids. The CDR3 spells CASSLGGLAGPRRGELFF. The CDR3 DNA sequence: TGTGCCAGCAGCTTGGGAGGACTAGCGGGGCCTCGAAGGGGGGAGCTGTTTTTT.

The chain links TRBV6-1 to TRBJ2-5; no reliable D call. Germline V gene lookup returns CDR1 MNHNS and CDR2 SASEGT. Between the trimmed V and J ends, which lost 8 bases and 5 bases, there was a span of 9 bases. CDR3 length: 11 amino acids. The CDR3 loop is CASGGLETQYF. In DNA form, the CDR3 reads TGTGCCAGCGGCGGTTTGGAGACCCAGTACTTC.

V usage is TRBV5-6 and J usage is TRBJ2-5; TRBD1 agrees at 7 bases. This CDR3 has 14 residues. V shed 2 bases, J shed 7 bases, and the junction held 8 bases outside the gene matches. Germline CDR1 reads SGHDT; CDR2 reads YYEEEE. This CDR3 is CASSLPAGGATQYF. DNA for the CDR3: TGTGCCAGCAGCTTACCGGCAGGGGGAGCGACCCAGTACTTC.

The V gene is TRBV19, the J gene TRBJ2-7, with 10 nucleotides matching TRBD1. The germline gives CDR1 LNHDA, CDR2 SQIVND (reference sequence). The CDR3 sequence is 15 residues long. The junction had 6 bases not matched to a gene; V was cut back by 7 bases and J by 0 bases. The CDR3 DNA reads TGTGCCAGTAAGGAGACAGGGGGCCTCTCCTACGAGCAGTACTTC. It translates to CASKETGGLSYEQYF. Full variable domain (outside the CDR3, taken from reference TRBV19 and TRBJ2-7): DGGITQSPKYLFRKEGQNVTLSCEQNLNHDAMYWYRQDPGQGLRLIYYSQIVNDFQKGDIAEGYSVSREKKESFPLTVTSAQKNPTAFYLCASKETGGLSYEQYFGPGTRLTVT.

The chain links TRBV5-4 to TRBJ2-5, with D maybe TRBD1 (6 bases). CDR1 is SGHNT, CDR2 YYREEE, per germline (reference sequence). The germline V and J ends were trimmed by 4 bases and 5 bases, with 12 bases remaining between them. CDR3 length equals 13 residues. The CDR3 sequence is CASSPRQGETQYF. For the CDR3, the DNA is TGTGCCAGCAGCCCTCGGCAGGGGGAGACCCAGTACTTC.